This T cell receptor beta chain was sequenced during a study of identical twins. The CDR3 covers 13 residues. TCRdb analysed the 5' RACE reads with MiXCR anew, one entry per CDR3 protein. The sample shows hundreds of thousands of distinct CDR3 sequences, 18% of them seen only once. These data were also reused for a study on T cells expressing NK-cell markers. That work adds: Dominant NKG2C+ clonotypes in six donors made up about 1.0-7.0% of CD8+ T cells.

This sequence joins TRBV21-1 and TRBJ2-5; TRBD1, the table's D call, lacks a check against the DNA. TRBV21-1 is assigned pseudogene status. The sample comprised PBMCs. This TCR derives from a woman under 30 in good health. The CDR3 here is CASHGTGQETQYF. The CDR3, as DNA: TGTGCCAGCCACGGGACAGGTCAAGAGACCCAGTACTTC.